This T cell receptor (beta chain) was found in a study of blood T cell repertoires in COVID-19 (dated by TCRdb to 2018 to 2021). Study-level background: The collaborator samples originated in the United States, Italy and Spain and spanned the acute and convalescent phases of COVID-19. The prospective study material was composed of cDNA or gDNA derived from T cells, B-cell-depleted T cells, or PBMCs. Subjects who had been exposed to COVID-19, were actively infected with it, or had recovered from it provided the deeply sampled blood TCRbeta repertoires that made up the dataset. The repertoires were made available in a free public database intended to serve as a resource for research on the immune response to SARS-CoV-2. Samples came from the ongoing ImmuneRACE study (first 160 participants) plus 1,254 subjects from 6 global collaborators. Nearly every sample came with metadata listing a de-identified subject ID, COVID-19 status, age in years and sex. Where available, HLA class I and class II types were taken from metadata supplied by the sample provider and were not determined by assay-based typing. Summary of the overall study and its limitations: Clinical and demographic metadata were provided uncurated, with the amount varying by source and participant.

TCRbeta CDR3 regions were amplified from genomic DNA by means of the immunoSEQ Assay, a bias-controlled multiplex PCR. The authors' analysis ran thus. The number of nucleated cells in each sample was estimated from the amplification of reference gene primers within the assay. To quantify the absolute abundance of each unique TCRbeta CDR3 rearrangement, sequence reads were collapsed and filtered. For each sample, productive Simpson clonality was calculated as the square root of Simpson's diversity index across productive rearrangements. The source is immuneACCESS, and TCRdb retained only in-frame sequences with V and J called. Part of the clones is not carried over; for the studies checked, unresolved V genes explain less than half of this, and the remainder is unexplained. V and J calls and clone size are copied from that table; D and trimming were computed from the DNA. For this sample there are 200,000 to 250,000 clones; approximately 86% appear just once. Clones ranked in the top ten supply 3% to 4% of the sample.

CDR1 and CDR2 are drawn from the germline V gene: SGHDT, YYEEEE. The V and J ends are trimmed by 7 bases and 8 bases, leaving 15 bases between them. From cysteine to phenylalanine, the CDR3 is 12 amino acids long. The retained sequence is limited to the CDR3, 36 bases, with the frame set at the first base. The collaborating institutions used their own protocols to collect whole blood in K2EDTA tubes. For TCRbeta analysis, collaborators shipped samples as frozen whole blood, isolated PBMCs, or DNA extracted from either of those sample types. As regards this clone: The antigen it recognizes is unknown. No qualities accompany the bases; no much larger clone lies one base away.

This TCR was sampled from a woman older than 75 with acute or convalescent COVID-19. The chain is made from TRBV5-6 and TRBJ1-2, and perhaps TRBD1 as D gene, on 5 matching bases. Material: peripheral blood. The CDR3: CASGFRDWGYTF. The nucleotide sequence reads as follows: TGTGCCAGCGGGTTCCGGGACTGGGGCTACACCTTC.